This T cell receptor beta chain is drawn from a study of blood T cell repertoires in COVID-19. Per the germline V gene, CDR1 is MNHEY and CDR2 is SMNVEV (reference sequence). This CDR3 is 14 amino acids long. J was trimmed by 4 bases and V by 11 bases; bases with no gene match: 11. Profiling relied on immunoSEQ multiplex PCR, and the TCRdb table lists in-frame clones only, not all of them. The sample has around 93,000 clones; 90% are singletons. The sequencing input was peripheral blood. The receptor comes from a man aged 18 to 30 with COVID-19, enrolled during active disease. V is TRBV27 and J is TRBJ1-2; 9 bases map to TRBD1. The CDR3 sequence is CAAAGTGTSYGYTF. In nucleotides, the CDR3 is TGTGCCGCCGCCGGGACAGGGACTAGCTATGGCTACACCTTC.